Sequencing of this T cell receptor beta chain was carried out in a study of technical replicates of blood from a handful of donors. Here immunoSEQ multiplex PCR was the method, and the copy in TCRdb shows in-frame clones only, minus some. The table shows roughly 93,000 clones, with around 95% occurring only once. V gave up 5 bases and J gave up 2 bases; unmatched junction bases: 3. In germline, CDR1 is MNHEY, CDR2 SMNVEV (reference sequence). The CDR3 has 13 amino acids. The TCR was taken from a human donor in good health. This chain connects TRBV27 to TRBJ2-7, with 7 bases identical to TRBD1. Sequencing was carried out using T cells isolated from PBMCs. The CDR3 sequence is CASSPRGPYEQYF. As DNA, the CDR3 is TGTGCCAGCAGTCCGAGGGGGCCCTACGAGCAGTACTTC.